These 17 T cell receptor beta chains were all obtained from the same sample, sequenced in a study of T cells expressing NK-cell markers. TCRdb re-called the 5' RACE reads; every CDR3 protein appears as one record, without DNA. The sample features about 540,000 distinct CDR3 sequences, with under 4.5% in its top ten. The source material was blood T cells: a sorted CD56 or NKG2C T cell subset, CD4+ or CD8+ T cells, or bulk PBMC T cells (not recorded which). The receptors shown here come from a man between 18 and 29 years old in good health.

This chain uses TRBV5-5 with TRBJ2-2; TCRdb outputs TRBD2, but without DNA this stays unchecked. CDR3 size: 16 residues. The germline gives CDR1 SGHKS, CDR2 YYEKEE (reference sequence). CDR3 sequence: CASSWGGLAGTGELFF.

The gene calls are TRBV5-6 and TRBJ2-1; TCRdb designates TRBD1, a call that cannot be tested without DNA. Germline V lookup: CDR1 SGHDT, CDR2 YYEEEE. The CDR3 spans 15 residues. CDR3 amino acids: CASSFRDRTYNEQFF. The complete variable domain, with remaining parts taken from reference TRBV5-6 and TRBJ2-1, reads DAGVTQSPTHLIKTRGQQVTLRCSPKSGHDTVSWYQQALGQGPQFIFQYYEEEERQRGNFPDRFSGHQFPNYSSELNVNALLLGDSALYLCASSFRDRTYNEQFFGPGTRLTVL.

The rearrangement links TRBV7-2 to TRBJ2-1; TCRdb's D call, TRBD2, is unchecked because there is no DNA. The germline V gene has CDR1 SGHTA and CDR2 FQGNSA. CDR3 length: 14 amino acids. This CDR3 is CASSKGLVIDEQFF.

J is TRBJ2-3 and V is TRBV20-1. This CDR3 is built from 14 residues. The germline CDR1 and CDR2 sequences are DFQATT and SNEGSKA (reference sequence). The CDR3: CSARLPTVTDTQYF.

The CDR3 loop reads CASSLDLGQETQYF. This sequence joins TRBV11-3 and TRBJ2-5. CDR1 and CDR2 from the germline V gene are SGHNT and YENEEA. The CDR3 runs 14 residues.

The rearrangement uses TRBV7-2 and TRBJ2-5. This CDR3 contains 12 residues. From germline, CDR1 is SGHTA and CDR2 FQGNSA. This CDR3 is CASSSFRETQYF.

V gene TRBV20-1 combines with J gene TRBJ2-5; TCRdb selects TRBD1, and the lack of DNA leaves this call unchecked. Germline values: CDR1 DFQATT, CDR2 SNEGSKA (reference sequence). This CDR3 contains 15 residues. The CDR3 reads CSAREGEIRGETQYF.

The chain employs TRBV20-1 and TRBJ1-5. The CDR3 is 16 residues long. Germline V lookup: CDR1 DFQATT, CDR2 SNEGSKA (reference sequence). The CDR3 sequence is CSARDPDIVADGPQHF.

V gene TRBV30 combines with J gene TRBJ2-7; no DNA is available, so the TRBD1 call from TCRdb remains unchecked. Germline V gene data show CDR1 as GTSNPN and CDR2 as SVGIG (reference sequence). The CDR3 spans 14 residues. The CDR3 reads CAWSQDPRFYEQYF.

J is TRBJ2-7 and V is TRBV28; TCRdb picks TRBD1, but there is no DNA to check that call. The CDR3 sequence is 16 residues long. CDR1 MDHEN and CDR2 SYDVKM come from the germline V gene. CDR3 region: CASSGGGRLSSYEQYF.

The V call is TRBV28, the J call TRBJ1-2; TCRdb's assignment of TRBD1 cannot be checked, as there is no DNA. CDR3 length: 14 residues. Germline loops: CDR1 MDHEN, CDR2 SYDVKM. The CDR3 protein is CASSLPGLRYGYTF.

This sequence joins TRBV12-3 or TRBV12-4 and TRBJ2-5; the TCRdb call, TRBD1, lacks DNA for checking. The CDR3 has 12 amino acids. CDR3 sequence: CATQQGGETQYF.

V and J are TRBV3-1 and TRBJ2-5; TCRdb returns TRBD2, unconfirmable since there is no DNA. Germline lookup yields CDR1 LGHDT and CDR2 YNNKEL (reference sequence). This CDR3 has 16 amino acids. The CDR3 region is CASRYGLATRQETQYF.

This chain uses TRBV6-5 with TRBJ1-1; with no DNA, the TCRdb D assignment of TRBD1 cannot be verified. Germline V lookup: CDR1 MNHEY, CDR2 SVGAGI. The CDR3 runs 17 residues. The CDR3 loop is CASSYSWTGDLDTEAFF.

V usage is TRBV29-1 and J usage is TRBJ1-3; TCRdb's assignment of TRBD1 cannot be checked, as there is no DNA. The CDR3 length is 14 residues. Germline V gene data show CDR1 as SQVTM and CDR2 as ANQGSEA. The CDR3 reads CSVEAAGGGNTIYF.

The gene calls are TRBV28 and TRBJ2-1; TCRdb proposes TRBD2, but this gene call is untestable without DNA. Germline V gene data show CDR1 as MDHEN and CDR2 as SYDVKM. The CDR3 consists of 17 residues. The CDR3 reads CASRGLAGRSSYNEQFF.

The rearrangement links TRBV4-1 to TRBJ2-7. Looked up from germline, CDR1 is MGHRA and CDR2 is YSYEKL. This CDR3 contains 14 residues. The CDR3: CASSQDGYSYEQYF.